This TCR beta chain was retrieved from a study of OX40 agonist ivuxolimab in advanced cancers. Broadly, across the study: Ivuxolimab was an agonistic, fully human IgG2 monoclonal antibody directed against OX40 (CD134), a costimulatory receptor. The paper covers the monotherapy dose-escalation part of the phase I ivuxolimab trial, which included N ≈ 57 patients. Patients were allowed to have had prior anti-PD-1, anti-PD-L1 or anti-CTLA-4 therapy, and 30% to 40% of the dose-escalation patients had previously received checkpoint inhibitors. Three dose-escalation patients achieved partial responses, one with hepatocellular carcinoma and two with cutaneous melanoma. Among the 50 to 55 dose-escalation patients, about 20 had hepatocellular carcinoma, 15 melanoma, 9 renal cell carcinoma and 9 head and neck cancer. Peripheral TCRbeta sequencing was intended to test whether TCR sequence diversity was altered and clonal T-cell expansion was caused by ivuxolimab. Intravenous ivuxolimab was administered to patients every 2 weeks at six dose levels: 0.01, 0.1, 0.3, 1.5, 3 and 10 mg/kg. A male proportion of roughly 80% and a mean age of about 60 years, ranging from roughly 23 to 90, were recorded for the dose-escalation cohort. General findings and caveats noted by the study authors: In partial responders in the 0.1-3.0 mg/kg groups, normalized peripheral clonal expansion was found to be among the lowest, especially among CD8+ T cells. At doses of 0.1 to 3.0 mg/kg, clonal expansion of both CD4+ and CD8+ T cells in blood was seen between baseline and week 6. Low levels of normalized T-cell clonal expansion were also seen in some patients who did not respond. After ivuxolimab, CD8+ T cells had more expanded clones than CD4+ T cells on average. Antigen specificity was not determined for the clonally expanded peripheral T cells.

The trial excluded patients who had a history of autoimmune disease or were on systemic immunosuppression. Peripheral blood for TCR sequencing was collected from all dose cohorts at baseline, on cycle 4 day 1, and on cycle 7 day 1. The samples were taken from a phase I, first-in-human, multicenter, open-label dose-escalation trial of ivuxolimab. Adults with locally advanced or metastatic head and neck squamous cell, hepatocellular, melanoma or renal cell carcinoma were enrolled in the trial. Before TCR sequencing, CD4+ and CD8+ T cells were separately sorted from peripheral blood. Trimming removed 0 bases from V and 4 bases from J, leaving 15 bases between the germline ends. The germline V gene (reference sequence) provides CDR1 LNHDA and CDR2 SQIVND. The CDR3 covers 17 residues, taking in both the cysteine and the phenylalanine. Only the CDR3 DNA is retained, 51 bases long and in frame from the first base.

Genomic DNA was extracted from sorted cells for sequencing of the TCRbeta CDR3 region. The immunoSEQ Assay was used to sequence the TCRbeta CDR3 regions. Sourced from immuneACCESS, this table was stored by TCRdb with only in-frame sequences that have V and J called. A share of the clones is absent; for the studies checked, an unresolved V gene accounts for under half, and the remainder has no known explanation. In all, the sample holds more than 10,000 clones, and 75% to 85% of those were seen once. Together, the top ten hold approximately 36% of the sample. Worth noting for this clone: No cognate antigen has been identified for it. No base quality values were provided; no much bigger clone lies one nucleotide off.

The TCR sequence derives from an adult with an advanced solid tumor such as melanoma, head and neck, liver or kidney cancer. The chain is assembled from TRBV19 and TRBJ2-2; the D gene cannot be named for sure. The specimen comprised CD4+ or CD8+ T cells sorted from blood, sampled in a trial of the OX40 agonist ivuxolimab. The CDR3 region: CASSIDAPVVFTGELFF. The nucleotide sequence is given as TGTGCCAGTAGTATAGATGCCCCCGTCGTCTTCACCGGGGAGCTGTTTTTT.